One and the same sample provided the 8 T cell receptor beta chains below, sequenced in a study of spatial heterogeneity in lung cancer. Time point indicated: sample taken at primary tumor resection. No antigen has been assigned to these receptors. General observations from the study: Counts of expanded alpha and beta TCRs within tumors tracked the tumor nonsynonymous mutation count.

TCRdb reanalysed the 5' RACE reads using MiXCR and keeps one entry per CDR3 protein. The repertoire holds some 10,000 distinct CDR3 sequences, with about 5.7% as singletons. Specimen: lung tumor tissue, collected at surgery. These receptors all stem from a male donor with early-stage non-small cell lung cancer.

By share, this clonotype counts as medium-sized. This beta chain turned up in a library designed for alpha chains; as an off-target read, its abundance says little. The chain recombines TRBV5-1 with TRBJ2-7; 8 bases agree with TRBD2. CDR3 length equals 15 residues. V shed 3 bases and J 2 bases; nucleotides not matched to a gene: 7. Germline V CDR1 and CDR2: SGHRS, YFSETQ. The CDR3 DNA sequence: TGCGCCAGCAGCTGGGACGGGACTAGTACCTACGAGCAGTACTTC. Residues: CASSWDGTSTYEQYF.

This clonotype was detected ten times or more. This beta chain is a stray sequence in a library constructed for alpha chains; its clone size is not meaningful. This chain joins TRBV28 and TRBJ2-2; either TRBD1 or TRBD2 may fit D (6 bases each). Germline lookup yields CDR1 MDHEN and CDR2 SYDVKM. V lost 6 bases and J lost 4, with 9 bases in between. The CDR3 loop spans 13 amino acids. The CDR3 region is CASRGGGTGELFF. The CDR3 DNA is TGTGCCAGCAGGGGGGGCGGCACCGGGGAGCTGTTTTTT. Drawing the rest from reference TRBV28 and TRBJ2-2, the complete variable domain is DVKVTQSSRYLVKRTGEKVFLECVQDMDHENMFWYRQDPGLGLRLIYFSYDVKMKEKGDIPEGYSVSREKKERFSLILESASTNQTSMYLCASRGGGTGELFFGEGSRLTVL.

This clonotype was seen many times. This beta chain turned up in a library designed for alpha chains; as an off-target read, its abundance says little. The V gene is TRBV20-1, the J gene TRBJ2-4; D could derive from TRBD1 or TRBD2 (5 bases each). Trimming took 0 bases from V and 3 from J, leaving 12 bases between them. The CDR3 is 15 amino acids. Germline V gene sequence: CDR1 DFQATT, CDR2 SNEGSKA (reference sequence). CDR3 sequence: CSARESGSFKNIQYF. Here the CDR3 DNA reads TGCAGTGCTAGAGAGTCAGGGAGCTTCAAAAACATTCAGTACTTC.

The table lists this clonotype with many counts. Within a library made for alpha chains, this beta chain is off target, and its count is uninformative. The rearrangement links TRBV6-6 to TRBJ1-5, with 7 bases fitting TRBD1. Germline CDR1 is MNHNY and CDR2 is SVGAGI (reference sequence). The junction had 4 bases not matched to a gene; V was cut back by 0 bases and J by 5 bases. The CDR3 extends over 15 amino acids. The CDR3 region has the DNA TGTGCCAGCAGTTACTCAACAGGGGAAGATCAGCCCCAGCATTTT. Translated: CASSYSTGEDQPQHF.

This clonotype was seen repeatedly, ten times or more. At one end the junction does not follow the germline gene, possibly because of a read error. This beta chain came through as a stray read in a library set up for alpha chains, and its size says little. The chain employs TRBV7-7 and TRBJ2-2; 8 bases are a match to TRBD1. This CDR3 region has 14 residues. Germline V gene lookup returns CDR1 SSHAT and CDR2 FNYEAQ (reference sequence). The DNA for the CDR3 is TGTGCTAGCAGCCGGACAGGGACGAACGGGGAGCTGTTTTTT. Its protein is CASSRTGTNGELFF.

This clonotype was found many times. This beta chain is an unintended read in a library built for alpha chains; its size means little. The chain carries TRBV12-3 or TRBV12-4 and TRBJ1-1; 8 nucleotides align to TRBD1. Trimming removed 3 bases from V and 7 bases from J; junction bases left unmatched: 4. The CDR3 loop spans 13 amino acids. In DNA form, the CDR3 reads TGTGCCAGCAGTTTTCAGGGGGCGGTTGAAGCTTTCTTT. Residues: CASSFQGAVEAFF.

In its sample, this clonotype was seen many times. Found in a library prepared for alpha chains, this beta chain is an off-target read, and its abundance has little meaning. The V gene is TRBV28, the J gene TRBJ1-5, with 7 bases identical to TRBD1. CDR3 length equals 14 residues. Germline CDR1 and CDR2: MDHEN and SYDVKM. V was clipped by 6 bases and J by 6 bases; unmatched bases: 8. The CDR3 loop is CASRFTGVGQPQHF. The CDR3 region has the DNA TGTGCCAGCAGGTTTACAGGGGTCGGTCAGCCCCAGCATTTT.

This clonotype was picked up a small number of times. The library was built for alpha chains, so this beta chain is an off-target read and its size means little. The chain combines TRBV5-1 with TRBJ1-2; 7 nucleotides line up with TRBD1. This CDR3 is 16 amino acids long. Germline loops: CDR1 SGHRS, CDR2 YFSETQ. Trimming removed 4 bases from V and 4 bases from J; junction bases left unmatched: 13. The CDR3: CASSPGTAFLGYGYTF. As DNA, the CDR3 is TGCGCCAGCAGCCCCGGGACAGCCTTTCTCGGCTATGGCTACACCTTC. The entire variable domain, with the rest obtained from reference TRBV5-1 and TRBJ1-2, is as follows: KAGVTQTPRYLIKTRGQQVTLSCSPISGHRSVSWYQQTPGQGLQFLFEYFSETQRNKGNFPGRFSGRQFSNSRSEMNVSTLELGDSALYLCASSPGTAFLGYGYTFGSGTRLTVV.